This passage covers 17 T cell receptor beta chains from one sample sequenced in a study of blood T cell repertoires in COVID-19. Generated by immunoSEQ multiplex PCR, the TCRdb table keeps only in-frame clones and is missing some. The sample lists 85,000 to 95,000 clones, 72% seen once, with around 15% in the top ten. Sequencing was performed on peripheral blood. These receptors were obtained from a woman older than 75 with acute or convalescent COVID-19.

V gene TRBV10-3 combines with J gene TRBJ1-2; D remains ambiguous. Trimming cost V 3 bases and J 0 bases, with 11 bases left between them. The CDR3 runs 15 residues. Germline CDR1 and CDR2: ENHRY and SYGVKD. CDR3: CAISDFGLTNYGYTF. The CDR3 DNA reads TGTGCCATCAGTGATTTCGGACTGACTAACTATGGCTACACCTTC.

This chain joins TRBV3-1 (or the pseudogene TRBV3-2) and TRBJ2-7; 7 positions match TRBD1. Looked up from germline, CDR1 is LGHDT and CDR2 is YNNKEL (reference sequence). The CDR3 runs 15 residues. J lost 4 bases, V lost 2 bases, and 8 bases had no gene match. Written as DNA, the CDR3 is TGTGCCAGCAGCCAAAGGCACAGGGGTAGGTACGAGCAGTACTTC. This encodes CASSQRHRGRYEQYF.

This clone was picked up a small number of times. V and J are TRBV28 and TRBJ1-1, with 10 bases aligning to TRBD1. Germline assignment: CDR1 MDHEN and CDR2 SYDVKM. V was clipped by 6 bases and J by 7 bases; unmatched bases: 5. The CDR3 is 13 amino acids. The CDR3 sequence: CASSWTGGNEAFF. CDR3 in DNA: TGTGCCAGCAGCTGGACAGGGGGTAATGAAGCTTTCTTT. The full variable domain, rest sourced from reference TRBV28 and TRBJ1-1, is DVKVTQSSRYLVKRTGEKVFLECVQDMDHENMFWYRQDPGLGLRLIYFSYDVKMKEKGDIPEGYSVSREKKERFSLILESASTNQTSMYLCASSWTGGNEAFFGQGTRLTVV.

The chain uses TRBV7-2 and TRBJ1-2; perhaps TRBD1 as D (6 bases). The CDR3 has 14 residues. With 5 bases removed from V and 3 bases from J, the gap between germline ends came to 13 bases. Germline CDR1 reads SGHTA; CDR2 reads FQGNSA. CDR3 protein: CASSPDRSDYGYTF. The CDR3 DNA sequence: TGTGCCAGCAGCCCGGACAGATCGGACTATGGCTACACCTTC.

The rearrangement links TRBV20-1 to TRBJ1-2; perhaps TRBD1 as D (5 bases). Germline-derived CDR1 and CDR2 are DFQATT and SNEGSKA (reference sequence). There are 14 residues in the CDR3. Trimming removed 3 bases at V and 1 base at J, with 12 bases between. The chain's CDR3 is CSASKGAGNYGYTF. The CDR3 nucleotides read TGCAGTGCTAGTAAAGGGGCTGGTAACTATGGCTACACCTTC.

The genes are TRBV6-5 and TRBJ1-2; D may be TRBD1 (5 bases). The V gene's germline CDR1 is MNHEY and CDR2 SVGAGI. The CDR3 is made up of 13 amino acids. The V gene lost 6 bases and the J gene lost 5 bases, with 13 bases spanning the gap. The CDR3: CASRLGVEYGYTF. In DNA, the CDR3 is TGTGCCAGCAGGTTAGGGGTGGAGTATGGCTACACCTTC.

This clone was counted once. This chain connects TRBV5-6 to TRBJ2-4, with TRBD2 identical over 8 bases. CDR3 length: 16 amino acids. Looked up from germline, CDR1 is SGHDT and CDR2 is YYEEEE. V lost 3 bases, J lost 0 bases, and 5 bases stayed unmatched. The CDR3 DNA sequence: TGTGCCAGCAGCTCCGGGAGGGTTGAAGCCAAAAACATTCAGTACTTC. Translated: CASSSGRVEAKNIQYF.

The chain couples TRBV7-8 to TRBJ1-6; 8 nucleotides agree with TRBD1. Germline V CDR1 and CDR2: SGHVS, FQNEAQ. Trimming at V came to 5 bases and at J to 4 bases, leaving 7 bases not matched to a gene. CDR3 length: 16 amino acids. This CDR3 reads CASSQGASGYNSPLHF. The DNA of the CDR3 is TGTGCCAGCAGCCAGGGGGCGTCGGGGTATAATTCACCCCTCCACTTT.

The V and J genes are TRBV5-1 and TRBJ2-5; a weak D match, TRBD1 (5 bases). The CDR3 has 14 residues. From germline, CDR1 is SGHRS and CDR2 YFSETQ. V was trimmed by 4 bases and J by 0 bases, leaving 10 bases between them. CDR3 coding DNA: TGCGCCAGCAGCCAAATGACAGACCAAGAGACCCAGTACTTC. Protein: CASSQMTDQETQYF.

CDR3 sequence (DNA): TGCGCCAGCAGCTCTGGGGAGTCTGGGGCCAACGTCCTGACTTTC. This codes for CASSSGESGANVLTF. The chain carries TRBV5-1 and TRBJ2-6; D possibly corresponds to TRBD2 (5 bases). Germline V gene data show CDR1 as SGHRS and CDR2 as YFSETQ. Between the trimmed V and J ends, which lost 3 bases and 1 base, there was a span of 8 bases. The CDR3 extends over 15 amino acids. Drawing the rest from reference TRBV5-1 and TRBJ2-6, the complete variable domain is KAGVTQTPRYLIKTRGQQVTLSCSPISGHRSVSWYQQTPGQGLQFLFEYFSETQRNKGNFPGRFSGRQFSNSRSEMNVSTLELGDSALYLCASSSGESGANVLTFGAGSRLTVL.

There are a few counts of this clone. Other DNA sequences in this specimen translate into the identical CDR3. The chain has TRBV5-4 and TRBJ1-3; D is unresolved. Looked up from germline, CDR1 is SGHNT and CDR2 is YYREEE (reference sequence). V was pared by 0 bases and J by 4 bases, with 14 bases between. The CDR3 spans 16 residues. As DNA, the CDR3 is TGTGCCAGCAGCTTGGGAGGTCCTTCCTCCGGAAACACCATATATTTT. This translates into CASSLGGPSSGNTIYF.

The V and J genes are TRBV6-2 or TRBV6-3 and TRBJ1-1; D ambiguous. This CDR3 contains 14 residues. Germline assignment: CDR1 MNHEY and CDR2 SVGEGT. V was trimmed by 2 bases and J by 1 base, leaving 8 bases between them. CDR3 loop: CASSYDKPNTEAFF. In DNA, the CDR3 is TGTGCCAGCAGTTACGACAAGCCGAACACTGAAGCTTTCTTT.

J is TRBJ2-5 and V is TRBV13; possibly TRBD2 for D (5 bases). Trimming pared 5 bases from V and 3 bases from J, leaving 13 bases between. CDR1 PRHDT and CDR2 FYEKMQ come from the germline V gene (reference sequence). The CDR3 is 14 amino acids. The chain's CDR3 is CASSTIPGKETQYF. DNA of the CDR3: TGTGCCAGCAGCACGATACCGGGGAAAGAGACCCAGTACTTC.

V and J are TRBV19 and TRBJ1-1; a weak D match, TRBD1 (6 bases). Germline V gene sequence: CDR1 LNHDA, CDR2 SQIVND (reference sequence). V lost 6 bases, J lost 4 bases, and 18 bases lay in between. The CDR3 has 15 amino acids. The CDR3 DNA is TGTGCCAGTAGGAAAGGGGGAGGGTTTGGCACTGAAGCTTTCTTT. Residues: CASRKGGGFGTEAFF.

The chain recombines TRBV28 with TRBJ2-7; 7 nucleotides agree with TRBD1. The CDR3 sequence is 13 residues long. Germline loops: CDR1 MDHEN, CDR2 SYDVKM. V trimming: 4 bases; J trimming: 9 bases; junction bases outside the gene matches: 9. The CDR3 region is CASSSGDRDGQYF. The CDR3 DNA reads as TGTGCCAGCAGTTCCGGAGACAGGGACGGGCAGTACTTC.

The rearrangement uses TRBV11-3 and TRBJ1-1; D may be TRBD1 (6 bases). CDR1 and CDR2 from the germline V gene are SGHNT and YENEEA. The CDR3 totals 14 residues. Trimming shortened V by 3 bases and J by 3 bases, and 11 bases separated the two germline ends. DNA for the CDR3: TGTGCCAGCAGCTTCTCAGGGGCGGACACTGAAGCTTTCTTT. Translating gives CASSFSGADTEAFF. Complete variable domain (other parts from reference TRBV11-3 and TRBJ1-1): EAGVVQSPRYKIIEKKQPVAFWCNPISGHNTLYWYLQNLGQGPELLIRYENEEAVDDSQLPKDRFSAERLKGVDSTLKIQPAELGDSAVYLCASSFSGADTEAFFGQGTRLTVV.

This chain links TRBV6-1 with TRBJ2-7; 8 bases are shared with TRBD2. This CDR3 comprises 15 residues. The trim removed 2 bases at V and 0 bases at J, leaving 3 bases unmatched. Germline values: CDR1 MNHNS, CDR2 SASEGT. The CDR3: CASSEQSGSSYEQYF. The DNA for the CDR3 is TGTGCCAGCAGTGAACAAAGCGGGAGCTCCTACGAGCAGTACTTC.